This passage covers 11 T cell receptor beta chains from one sample sequenced in a study of T cells after yellow fever vaccination. TCRdb called the 5' RACE reads again in MiXCR, with one record for every CDR3 protein. This table holds more than 350,000 distinct CDR3 sequences, about 9.9% found once. This specimen consisted of PBMCs, obtained on the day of the first yellow fever vaccination. These receptor sequences come from a man aged 18-30 years who received the YFV17D yellow fever vaccine.

V usage is TRBV9 and J usage is TRBJ1-4; no reliable D call. CDR3 length: 14 amino acids. Trimming removed 0 bases at V and 5 bases at J, with 8 bases between. CDR1 and CDR2 from the germline V gene are SGDLS and YYNGEE. The CDR3 sequence: CASSVEPRNEKLFF. In DNA, the CDR3 is TGTGCCAGCAGCGTAGAACCGAGGAATGAAAAACTGTTTTTT. The full variable domain, rest sourced from reference TRBV9 and TRBJ1-4, is DSGVTQTPKHLITATGQRVTLRCSPRSGDLSVYWYQQSLDQGLQFLIQYYNGEERAKGNILERFSAQQFPDLHSELNLSSLELGDSALYFCASSVEPRNEKLFFGSGTQLSVL.

The chain carries TRBV18 and TRBJ2-5; D is perhaps TRBD1 (5 bases). Trimming removed 6 bases from V and 4 bases from J, with 18 bases in between. The CDR3 sequence is 15 residues long. Germline CDR1 KGHSH, CDR2 LQKENI. CDR3 region: CASSENSGMGETQYF. Here the CDR3 DNA reads TGTGCCAGCTCCGAAAATTCAGGGATGGGAGAGACCCAGTACTTC.

This clonotype was detected many times. This chain connects TRBV4-3 to TRBJ1-4; D might be TRBD1 (5 bases). V was clipped by 4 bases and J by 8 bases, with 14 bases between them. The CDR3 spans 14 residues. In germline, CDR1 is LGHNA, CDR2 YSLEER. In DNA form, the CDR3 reads TGCGCCAGCAGCCGAGCACGTGGGGGGGAAAAACTGTTTTTT. It yields the protein CASSRARGGEKLFF.

This clonotype was seen ten or more times. Here the CDR3 reads CSVGDSPAFF. The DNA for the CDR3 is TGCAGCGTTGGGGACAGTCCCGCTTTCTTT. The chain employs TRBV29-1 and TRBJ1-1, with 7 bases that match TRBD1. Germline lookup yields CDR1 SQVTM and CDR2 ANQGSEA. CDR3 size: 10 residues. Unmatched junction bases numbered 4, after V lost 4 bases and J lost 11 bases.

This clonotype was picked up many times. This chain joins TRBV7-2 and TRBJ2-1, with 8 bases that match TRBD1. The J segment lost 6 bases and the V segment lost 5 bases, leaving 12 bases of the junction unmatched. The V gene's germline CDR1 is SGHTA and CDR2 FQGNSA. The CDR3 loop spans 16 amino acids. The CDR3 DNA follows: TGTGCCAGCAGCGACCAGCCAACAGGGACAGGCAATGAGCAGTTCTTC. This codes for CASSDQPTGTGNEQFF.

There are a few counts of this clonotype. The rearrangement joins TRBV5-5 to TRBJ2-5; TRBD1 agrees at 11 bases. CDR3 length equals 15 residues. The V gene's germline CDR1 is SGHKS and CDR2 YYEKEE (reference sequence). The V and J ends lost 3 bases and 4 bases, in that order; junction bases with no gene match: 5. CDR3 sequence: CASSYGTGGRETQYF. The CDR3 nucleotides are TGTGCCAGCAGCTATGGGACAGGGGGTCGAGAGACCCAGTACTTC.

V is TRBV6-2 or TRBV6-3 and J is TRBJ2-1; TRBD2 agrees at 10 bases. Germline CDR1 is MNHEY and CDR2 is SVGEGT. Unmatched junction bases numbered 7, after V lost 7 bases and J lost 4 bases. The CDR3 covers 15 residues. As DNA, the CDR3 is TGTGCCAGCATCTTAGCGGGGGGCTTATACAATGAGCAGTTCTTC. It translates to CASILAGGLYNEQFF.

The chain carries TRBV7-9 and TRBJ1-1, with D possibly being TRBD1 (6 bases). The germline gives CDR1 SEHNR, CDR2 FQNEAQ (reference sequence). CDR3 length equals 13 residues. The V and J ends lost 3 bases and 5 bases respectively, with 10 bases between them. The chain's CDR3 is CASSFLQGTEAFF. CDR3 coding DNA: TGTGCCAGCAGCTTCCTACAGGGAACTGAAGCTTTCTTT. Full variable domain (outside the CDR3, taken from reference TRBV7-9 and TRBJ1-1): DTGVSQNPRHKITKRGQNVTFRCDPISEHNRLYWYRQTLGQGPEFLTYFQNEAQLEKSRLLSDRFSAERPKGSFSTLEIQRTEQGDSAMYLCASSFLQGTEAFFGQGTRLTVV.

The J gene is TRBJ1-5, the V gene TRBV11-2; TRBD1 agrees at 10 bases. The ends lost 1 base at V and 6 bases at J; junction bases unmatched: 3. Germline CDR1 SGHAT, CDR2 FQNNGV. CDR3 length: 15 residues. CDR3 sequence reads: CASSLGRDRGQPQHF. CDR3 in DNA: TGTGCCAGCAGCTTAGGCCGGGACAGGGGTCAGCCCCAGCATTTT.

This clonotype was detected many times. This chain joins TRBV20-1 and TRBJ2-6, with D perhaps matching TRBD1 or TRBD2 (5 bases each). The CDR3 length is 15 residues. Trimming left V 6 bases short and J 6 bases short, with 18 bases between. Germline CDR1 DFQATT, CDR2 SNEGSKA (reference sequence). CDR3 nucleotide sequence: TGCAGTGCACGGGGACCGCCACTCGTGGCCAACGTCCTGACTTTC. This codes for CSARGPPLVANVLTF.

This clonotype was counted a few times. This chain connects TRBV6-6 to TRBJ2-2; D unresolved. CDR3 length equals 13 residues. CDR1 is MNHNY and CDR2 is SVGAGI in the germline V gene (reference sequence). With 9 bases removed from V and 3 bases from J, the gap between germline ends came to 11 bases. CDR3 DNA sequence: TGTGCCAGTATCGGGCCCTACACCGGGGAGCTGTTTTTT. This codes for CASIGPYTGELFF.